The sample holds one count of the clone carrying this TCR beta chain. Its antigen is undetermined. This sample includes further DNA sequences coding for the same CDR3. The sample comes from a study of cytomegalovirus exposure and HLA in healthy donors. The CDR3 contains 14 residues. The trim removed 0 bases at V and 5 bases at J, leaving 1 base unmatched. Germline V gene lookup returns CDR1 SGHRS and CDR2 YFSETQ. Primers: 60 Vbeta forward and 13 Jbeta reverse. TCRdb's table, derived via immunoSEQ multiplex PCR, lists solely in-frame clones and lacks some. This table has more than 90,000 clones, approximately 71% appearing once. General study findings and limits: In a later analysis, TCR beta V- and J-gene trimming showed a link to a missense DCLRE1C variant. Testing in vitro showed three CMV-associated chains specific for CMV antigens. In a later analysis, donors in an Asian-associated ancestry cluster reportedly had fewer N-insertions in productive TCRs than the cohort mean.

The receptor comes from a female donor in good health and CMV-seronegative. This sequence joins TRBV5-1 and TRBJ1-2; TRBD1 matches at 10 bases. The sequencing sample was made of PBMCs. The CDR3 reads CASSLGTGGYGYTF. The CDR3 DNA reads TGCGCCAGCAGCTTGGGGACAGGGGGATATGGCTACACCTTC.